The 31 T cell receptor beta chains in this list originate from one sample, sequenced in a study of T-cell reconstitution after alpha-beta-depleted transplantation in children. Unique molecular identifiers were used to barcode this TCRbeta library. A single record per CDR3 protein comes from TCRdb applying MiXCR to the PCR reads. Among roughly 100,000 distinct CDR3 sequences listed, 7.5% to 9.5% were seen once. Here the sequenced sample was PBMCs from the stem cell graft donor, taken from the stem cell graft. The receptors shown here come from a human donor who donated a stem cell graft to a child with congenital amegakaryocytic thrombocytopenia.

This clonotype has ten or more counts. The CDR3 bases are TGTGCCAGCAGCCAATCAGGGGAATATAACTATGGCTACACCTTC. Translating gives CASSQSGEYNYGYTF. The V call is TRBV5-5, the J call TRBJ1-2; TRBD1 might be the D (6 bases). The germline V gene has CDR1 SGHKS and CDR2 YYEKEE (reference sequence). This CDR3 contains 15 residues. Between the trimmed V and J ends, which lost 4 bases and 1 base, there was a span of 14 bases.

Only a few counts were recorded for this clonotype. This may stem from a read error, because a much larger clone lies one nucleotide away. V usage is TRBV20-1 and J usage is TRBJ2-6, with TRBD1 identical over 8 bases. The CDR3 has 17 amino acids. In germline, CDR1 is DFQATT, CDR2 SNEGSKA (reference sequence). The CDR3 coding sequence is TGCTGTGCTAGAGAGGGACAGGAATTCTCTGGGGCCAACGTCCTGACTTTC. Translating it yields CCAREGQEFSGANVLTF.

In its sample, this clonotype was seen a few times. This chain uses TRBV2 with TRBJ2-1, with TRBD2 matching over 15 bases. CDR3 length: 14 amino acids. V dropped 7 bases and J dropped 9; count of bases not matched to a gene: 4. The V gene's germline CDR1 is SNHLY and CDR2 FYNNEI. The CDR3 coding sequence is TGTGCCAGCACCGGGACTAGCGGGGGGCGTGAGCAGTTCTTC. Translating it yields CASTGTSGGREQFF. Drawing the rest from reference TRBV2 and TRBJ2-1, the complete variable domain is EPEVTQTPSHQVTQMGQEVILRCVPISNHLYFYWYRQILGQKVEFLVSFYNNEISEKSEIFDDQFSVERPDGSNFTLKIRSTKLEDSAMYFCASTGTSGGREQFFGPGTRLTVL.

The chain carries TRBV7-9 and TRBJ1-1; D is possibly TRBD1 (6 bases). The V gene's germline CDR1 is SEHNR and CDR2 FQNEAQ (reference sequence). There are 12 residues in the CDR3. Trimming left V 1 base short and J 6 bases short, with 6 bases between. As DNA, the CDR3 is TGTGCCAGCAGCTTAGAGGGGGCTGAAGCTTTCTTT. Translation gives CASSLEGAEAFF.

This clonotype was seen many times. The chain uses TRBV12-3 or TRBV12-4 and TRBJ1-1, with 7 bases fitting TRBD1. The V and J ends lost 6 bases and 6 bases, in that order; junction bases with no gene match: 4. This CDR3 has 12 amino acids. The CDR3 nucleotides read TGTGCCAGCAGCCCAGGGGGTTCTGAAGCTTTCTTT. Its translation: CASSPGGSEAFF.

This chain connects TRBV20-1 to TRBJ2-1; 8 nucleotides match TRBD2. V trimming: 5 bases; J trimming: 7 bases; junction bases outside the gene matches: 13. Looked up from germline, CDR1 is DFQATT and CDR2 is SNEGSKA (reference sequence). The CDR3 sequence is 15 residues long. The CDR3 nucleotides read TGCAGTGCTTCCAAAGCGGGACTAGTGGATAATGAGCAGTTCTTC. The encoded protein is CSASKAGLVDNEQFF.

This clonotype was seen repeatedly, ten times or more. V gene TRBV12-3 or TRBV12-4 combines with J gene TRBJ2-1; 11 bases fit TRBD2. The CDR3 runs 16 residues. The J segment lost 6 bases and the V segment lost 4 bases, leaving 8 bases of the junction unmatched. CDR3 amino acids: CASSSTLAGGVNEQFF. CDR3 bases: TGTGCCAGCAGTTCAACCTTAGCGGGGGGGGTCAATGAGCAGTTCTTC.

This clonotype was recorded at least ten times. The V call is TRBV5-1, the J call TRBJ2-2; D uncertain. This CDR3 region has 16 residues. Germline loops: CDR1 SGHRS, CDR2 YFSETQ. Trimming pared 2 bases from V and 1 base from J, leaving 12 bases between. The CDR3 is CASSFGSSRNTGELFF. The CDR3 DNA sequence: TGCGCCAGCAGCTTCGGGTCCAGTCGGAACACCGGGGAGCTGTTTTTT. Full variable domain (rest looked up from reference TRBV5-1 and TRBJ2-2): KAGVTQTPRYLIKTRGQQVTLSCSPISGHRSVSWYQQTPGQGLQFLFEYFSETQRNKGNFPGRFSGRQFSNSRSEMNVSTLELGDSALYLCASSFGSSRNTGELFFGEGSRLTVL.

This clonotype occurred many times. This chain connects TRBV20-1 to TRBJ1-2; D unresolved. CDR1 DFQATT and CDR2 SNEGSKA come from the germline V gene (reference sequence). The CDR3 consists of 14 residues. Trimming left V 0 bases short and J 7 bases short, with 15 bases between. The CDR3 sequence: CSARDRVVGLGYTF. CDR3 nucleotides: TGCAGTGCTAGAGATCGCGTTGTAGGGCTTGGCTACACCTTC.

This clonotype has at least ten counts. The V call is TRBV6-5, the J call TRBJ1-5; D is perhaps TRBD1 (5 bases). The germline V and J ends were trimmed by 7 bases and 6 bases, with 13 bases remaining between them. The germline gives CDR1 MNHEY, CDR2 SVGAGI. The CDR3 covers 13 residues. The DNA for the CDR3 is TGTGCCAGCAACAGAGGGGTAGGTCAGCCCCAGCATTTT. Protein: CASNRGVGQPQHF.

This clonotype was detected ten times or more. The chain has TRBV29-1 and TRBJ2-1; the D is unclear. V was pared by 0 bases and J by 2 bases, with 11 bases between. The CDR3 sequence is 15 residues long. The germline V gene has CDR1 SQVTM and CDR2 ANQGSEA. The CDR3 DNA sequence: TGCAGCGTTGAAGATATCAGGTCAACCTACAATGAGCAGTTCTTC. This codes for CSVEDIRSTYNEQFF.

The table lists this clonotype with many counts. The chain combines TRBV6-5 with TRBJ2-7; D unresolved. The V gene lost 7 bases and the J gene lost 7 bases, with 11 bases spanning the gap. This CDR3 spans 11 amino acids. The V gene's germline CDR1 is MNHEY and CDR2 SVGAGI. CDR3 DNA: TGTGCCAGCACCAGAGATCGTGAGCAGTACTTC. It encodes CASTRDREQYF.

This clonotype was seen ten or more times. DNA for the CDR3: TGTGCCAGCAGCGACGGGACTAGCGGGGGGTTCTCCTACAATGAGCAGTTCTTC. Its protein product is CASSDGTSGGFSYNEQFF. The chain couples TRBV9 to TRBJ2-1, with 15 bases lining up with TRBD2. V lost 3 bases to trimming and J lost 0 bases; unmatched junction nucleotides: 4. The CDR3 runs 18 residues. Germline loops: CDR1 SGDLS, CDR2 YYNGEE.

This clonotype came up a few times. The V and J genes are TRBV5-1 and TRBJ1-2; the match to TRBD1 covers 9 bases. CDR1 SGHRS and CDR2 YFSETQ come from the germline V gene. The CDR3 extends over 17 amino acids. J gave up 2 bases and V 4 bases, and 12 bases lay outside the gene matches. The CDR3 protein is CASSRIPGQGLNYGYTF. CDR3 DNA sequence: TGCGCCAGCAGCCGTATCCCGGGACAGGGTTTAAACTATGGCTACACCTTC.

The sample holds many counts of this clonotype. This sequence joins TRBV14 and TRBJ2-7; 11 nucleotides match TRBD1. CDR3 length: 14 residues. Germline CDR1 SGHDN, CDR2 FVKESK. J lost 6 bases, V lost 4 bases, and 5 bases had no gene match. CDR3 region: CASSRRTGGGEQYF. CDR3 coding DNA: TGTGCCAGCAGCCGAAGGACAGGGGGCGGCGAGCAGTACTTC. The full variable domain, completed using reference TRBV14 and TRBJ2-7, is EAGVTQFPSHSVIEKGQTVTLRCDPISGHDNLYWYRRVMGKEIKFLLHFVKESKQDESGMPNNRFLAERTGGTYSTLKVQPAELEDSGVYFCASSRRTGGGEQYFGPGTRLTVT.

About this clonotype: A much larger clone is a single base away; this may be a read error. This chain joins TRBV18 and TRBJ2-7, with D maybe TRBD2 (5 bases). The CDR3 is 13 amino acids. The V gene's germline CDR1 is KGHSH and CDR2 LQKENI. V lost 5 bases, J lost 0 bases, and 8 bases lay in between. CDR3 sequence (DNA): TGTGCCAGCTCAGAGGGCTTCTCCTACGAGCAGTACTTC. It is translated as CASSEGFSYEQYF.

A note on this clonotype: Since a much larger clone is just one base distant, this may be a read error. The V and J genes are TRBV4-1 and TRBJ2-6; D perhaps matches TRBD1 (5 bases). This CDR3 has 16 amino acids. Looked up from germline, CDR1 is MGHRA and CDR2 is YSYEKL. Here the CDR3 reads CASSQAYNSGANGLTF. In nucleotides, the CDR3 is TGCGCCAGCAGCCAAGCATATAATTCTGGGGCCAACGGCCTGACTTTC.

Ten or more counts support this clonotype. The chain joins TRBV4-3 to TRBJ1-1; D remains ambiguous. In germline, CDR1 is LGHNA, CDR2 YSLEER. Between the trimmed V and J ends, which lost 0 bases and 5 bases, there was a span of 16 bases. There are 16 residues in the CDR3. The CDR3 nucleotides are TGCGCCAGCAGCCAAGATGTGATGAACCCGTATACTGAAGCTTTCTTT. Translation: CASSQDVMNPYTEAFF.

In this sample, this clonotype turned up many times. This chain uses TRBV27 with TRBJ2-7; D is uncertain. The V gene lost 6 bases and the J gene lost 3 bases, with 21 bases spanning the gap. Germline values: CDR1 MNHEY, CDR2 SMNVEV (reference sequence). There are 16 residues in the CDR3. CDR3 coding DNA: TGTGCCAGCAGCAGGTCGGCAGGCGAATATTTCTACGAGCAGTACTTC. As protein: CASSRSAGEYFYEQYF.

This clonotype showed up many times. The chain carries TRBV28 and TRBJ1-1; D remains ambiguous. There are 12 residues in the CDR3. The germline CDR1 and CDR2 sequences are MDHEN and SYDVKM. Trimming took 3 bases from V and 10 from J, leaving 12 bases between them. For the CDR3, the DNA is TGTGCCAGCAGTTTTGAGGTTGAAGGAGCTTTCTTT. The encoded protein is CASSFEVEGAFF.

This clonotype was recorded at least ten times. The V call is TRBV19, the J call TRBJ2-1, with D perhaps given as TRBD1 or TRBD2 (5 bases each). The germline gives CDR1 LNHDA, CDR2 SQIVND (reference sequence). V lost 5 bases to trimming and J lost 8 bases, with 19 bases between them. The CDR3 runs to 15 residues. DNA of the CDR3: TGTGCCAGTAGTTCTTCCGGGACCCGAGGGGATGAGCAGTTCTTC. This codes for CASSSSGTRGDEQFF.

This clonotype was picked up many times. This rearrangement joins TRBV2 to TRBJ2-2, with D perhaps TRBD2 (5 bases). Trimming shortened V by 2 bases and J by 6 bases, and 7 bases separated the two germline ends. CDR1 is SNHLY, CDR2 FYNNEI, per germline. The CDR3 covers 13 residues. The CDR3 bases are TGTGCCAGCAGTGAATACGGGGCCGGGGAGCTGTTTTTT. Its translation: CASSEYGAGELFF.

This clonotype has at least ten counts. The chain has TRBV3-1 and TRBJ2-1; D not certain. This CDR3 comprises 15 residues. Trimming cost V 0 bases and J 3 bases, with 9 bases left between them. Germline CDR1 is LGHDT and CDR2 is YNNKEL (reference sequence). For the CDR3, the DNA is TGTGCCAGCAGCCAAGACGAAGCAGACTACAATGAGCAGTTCTTC. This gives the protein CASSQDEADYNEQFF.

This clonotype has a count of ten or more. This chain uses TRBV5-1 with TRBJ2-7; D may be TRBD1 or TRBD2 (5 bases each). Trimming stripped 0 bases from V and 3 bases from J, with 13 bases between. There are 15 residues in the CDR3. Germline lookup yields CDR1 SGHRS and CDR2 YFSETQ. CDR3: CASSLGEGLVYEQYF. CDR3 coding DNA: TGCGCCAGCAGCTTGGGAGAGGGGTTAGTCTACGAGCAGTACTTC.

This clonotype was picked up many times. The chain carries TRBV20-1 and TRBJ2-5; 9 bases align to TRBD1. Germline-derived CDR1 and CDR2 are DFQATT and SNEGSKA (reference sequence). J gave up 5 bases and V 5 bases, and 6 bases lay outside the gene matches. This CDR3 contains 13 residues. The CDR3 DNA reads as TGCAGTGCTGAACAGGGGGCAGTGGAGACCCAGTACTTC. This codes for CSAEQGAVETQYF.

Many counts were recorded for this clonotype. Here the CDR3 reads CSALMRDRGSGTGELFF. In DNA, the CDR3 is TGCAGTGCTCTGATGAGGGACAGGGGAAGTGGCACCGGGGAGCTGTTTTTT. The chain combines TRBV20-1 with TRBJ2-2; TRBD1 matches at 10 bases. The J segment lost 4 bases and the V segment lost 5 bases, leaving 13 bases of the junction unmatched. CDR1 and CDR2 from the germline V gene are DFQATT and SNEGSKA (reference sequence). This CDR3 is built from 17 residues.

This clonotype was counted between two and nine times. V is TRBV6-1 and J is TRBJ1-5; tentative D call: TRBD1 (6 bases). The length of the CDR3 is 15 residues. Per the germline V gene, CDR1 is MNHNS and CDR2 is SASEGT. V was shortened by 5 bases and J by 6 bases, with 17 bases between the two germline ends. As DNA, the CDR3 is TGTGCCAGCAGTCCCGGGACATTAGGTTCTCAGCCCCAGCATTTT. As protein: CASSPGTLGSQPQHF.

This clonotype was counted ten times or more. The chain carries TRBV20-1 and TRBJ1-1, with D hard to call. Trimming took off 1 base at V and 0 bases at J, with 12 bases between the two ends. This CDR3 comprises 15 residues. Germline V CDR1 and CDR2: DFQATT, SNEGSKA (reference sequence). CDR3 amino acids: CSARGDPLLNTEAFF. The CDR3 DNA follows: TGCAGTGCTAGAGGCGACCCATTATTGAACACTGAAGCTTTCTTT.

This clonotype has a count of ten or more. The chain carries TRBV20-1 and TRBJ1-4; D is unclear. In germline, CDR1 is DFQATT, CDR2 SNEGSKA (reference sequence). This CDR3 is built from 14 residues. With 4 bases removed from V and 7 bases from J, the gap between germline ends came to 16 bases. DNA for the CDR3: TGCAGTGCTACCACCGGACCCGGAGGTGAAAAACTGTTTTTT. The encoded protein is CSATTGPGGEKLFF.

In this sample, this clonotype turned up many times. The chain is built from TRBV5-1 and TRBJ1-3; possibly TRBD1 for D (5 bases). There are 14 residues in the CDR3. The germline V gene has CDR1 SGHRS and CDR2 YFSETQ. Trimming removed 5 bases at V and 0 bases at J, with 9 bases between. CDR3 loop: CASRPGTSGNTIYF. CDR3 sequence (DNA): TGCGCCAGCAGACCCGGGACCTCTGGAAACACCATATATTTT.

This clonotype has at least ten counts. The chain is built from TRBV5-1 and TRBJ2-1, with no clear D. The CDR3 length is 14 residues. The V gene's germline CDR1 is SGHRS and CDR2 YFSETQ. V dropped 0 bases and J dropped 6 bases, with 10 bases sitting between them. CDR3 DNA sequence: TGCGCCAGCAGCTTGGGTCCACCTCTCAATGAGCAGTTCTTC. Protein sequence: CASSLGPPLNEQFF.